This entry lists 20 T cell receptor beta chains sequenced from one sample in a study of blood T cell repertoires in COVID-19 (dated by TCRdb to about 2020). Library construction relied on the immunoSEQ multiplex PCR assay. Entries here come from immuneACCESS through TCRdb and include only in-frame sequences with V and J called. Some clones fail to appear in such tables; in the studies checked, an unresolved V gene covers under half of the shortfall, and the cause of the remainder is unknown. This sample has roughly 300,000 clones in its table, and around 87% of those were observed once. Less than 9.5% of the sample comes from the top ten. The sequencing sample was made of peripheral blood. The receptor source for this set is a woman in her forties or fifties who had recovered from COVID-19.

This clone was counted a single time. The V gene is TRBV18, the J gene TRBJ2-1, with unresolved D. The CDR3 sequence is 15 residues long. Per germline, CDR1 KGHSH and CDR2 LQKENI. Trimming removed 6 bases from V and 8 bases from J, with 20 bases in between. Here the CDR3 reads CASSQTRREVDEQFF. CDR3 DNA: TGTGCCAGCTCTCAGACCCGACGCGAGGTGGATGAGCAGTTCTTC.

This clone has only one observation. The J gene is TRBJ1-1, the V gene TRBV4-1; maybe TRBD1 (6 bases). Germline CDR1 and CDR2: MGHRA and YSYEKL. V was pared by 0 bases and J by 4 bases, with 15 bases between. The CDR3 has 16 amino acids. The CDR3 sequence is CASSQDRTASITEAFF. DNA for the CDR3: TGCGCCAGCAGCCAAGATCGGACAGCTAGCATCACTGAAGCTTTCTTT.

V usage is TRBV3-1 (or the pseudogene TRBV3-2) and J usage is TRBJ2-1, with D perhaps TRBD1 (6 bases). The CDR3 extends over 13 amino acids. V lost 2 bases and J 6 bases, leaving 8 bases between the germline ends. Germline V gene lookup returns CDR1 LGHDT and CDR2 YNNKEL (reference sequence). The CDR3 DNA follows: TGTGCCAGCAGCCAACGGACAGTCAATGAGCAGTTCTTC. Translation: CASSQRTVNEQFF.

The V and J genes are TRBV9 and TRBJ1-2; D unresolved. V was pared by 0 bases and J by 4 bases, with 13 bases between. Germline CDR1 SGDLS, CDR2 YYNGEE. The CDR3 extends over 15 amino acids. The CDR3 nucleotides read TGTGCCAGCAGCGTAGGGTCGAGGGCCGGCTATGGCTACACCTTC. Translated, it gives CASSVGSRAGYGYTF.

This chain links TRBV10-1 with TRBJ1-2, with 10 bases lining up with TRBD1. The J segment lost 1 base and the V segment lost 6 bases, leaving 5 bases of the junction unmatched. Germline CDR1 and CDR2: WNHNN and SYGVQD (reference sequence). CDR3 size: 15 residues. Written as DNA, the CDR3 is TGCGCCAGCAGCCGCCGGGACAGGGGTAACTATGGCTACACCTTC. Translation: CASSRRDRGNYGYTF.

The CDR3 nucleotides are TGTGCCAGTAGTGTTGGGGGACAGCGGGCCGGGGAGCTGTTTTTT. Translating it yields CASSVGGQRAGELFF. The chain is built from TRBV19 and TRBJ2-2, with D perhaps TRBD1 (7 bases). Per germline, CDR1 LNHDA and CDR2 SQIVND (reference sequence). Trimming took 5 bases from V and 6 from J, leaving 16 bases between them. The CDR3 sequence is 15 residues long. Variable domain in full (rest from reference TRBV19 and TRBJ2-2): DGGITQSPKYLFRKEGQNVTLSCEQNLNHDAMYWYRQDPGQGLRLIYYSQIVNDFQKGDIAEGYSVSREKKESFPLTVTSAQKNPTAFYLCASSVGGQRAGELFFGEGSRLTVL.

This clone appeared many times. This chain uses TRBV19 with TRBJ1-2, with D hard to call. The CDR3 loop spans 15 amino acids. Germline-derived CDR1 and CDR2 are LNHDA and SQIVND (reference sequence). Trimming shortened V by 1 base and J by 2 bases, and 11 bases separated the two germline ends. CDR3 region: CASSIVGGVNYGYTF. In nucleotides, the CDR3 is TGTGCCAGTAGTATAGTCGGCGGTGTGAACTATGGCTACACCTTC.

In its sample, this clone was seen a few times. J is TRBJ1-6 and V is TRBV7-9; maybe TRBD1 (5 bases). Trimming removed 1 base at V and 14 bases at J, with 15 bases between. The CDR3 sequence is 14 residues long. CDR1 is SEHNR and CDR2 is FQNEAQ in the germline V gene (reference sequence). CDR3 amino acids: CASSLVRQQMTLHF. In DNA form, the CDR3 reads TGTGCCAGCAGCTTAGTACGACAGCAAATGACCCTCCACTTT.

The chain uses TRBV18 and TRBJ2-3; TRBD2 aligns across 8 bases. J gave up 6 bases and V 5 bases, and 7 bases lay outside the gene matches. The CDR3 runs to 14 residues. The germline gives CDR1 KGHSH, CDR2 LQKENI. The CDR3 nucleotides read TGTGCCAGCTCATCGGGACTAGGGTCCGATACGCAGTATTTT. Translating it yields CASSSGLGSDTQYF.

This clone was recorded once. The chain employs TRBV15 and TRBJ1-5; D gene ambiguous. This CDR3 comprises 15 residues. The germline CDR1 and CDR2 sequences are LNHNV and YYDKDF (reference sequence). The V end lost 5 bases, the J end lost 0 bases, and 11 bases lay between the germline ends. CDR3 amino acids: CATSDTGYSNQPQHF. The CDR3 DNA sequence: TGTGCCACCAGCGATACGGGATATAGCAATCAGCCCCAGCATTTT.

The chain links TRBV19 to TRBJ1-4; possible D gene TRBD1, 6 bases. The germline gives CDR1 LNHDA, CDR2 SQIVND (reference sequence). V was pared by 4 bases and J by 8 bases, with 14 bases between. The CDR3 totals 14 residues. DNA of the CDR3: TGTGCCAGTAGTAGTGGGACAAACCGGGAAAAACTGTTTTTT. This encodes CASSSGTNREKLFF.

The V gene is TRBV7-2, the J gene TRBJ2-1; D is unresolved. Germline assignment: CDR1 SGHTA and CDR2 FQGNSA. The CDR3 length is 16 residues. The ends were cut back, 5 bases at V and 1 base at J, with 15 bases in the middle. The DNA for the CDR3 is TGTGCCAGCAGCCCAGGCTTAGATTCGTCCTACAATGAGCAGTTCTTC. Its translation: CASSPGLDSSYNEQFF.

This clone has only one observation. The V call is TRBV7-9, the J call TRBJ2-7; D is perhaps TRBD2 (6 bases). This CDR3 contains 14 residues. Germline lookup yields CDR1 SEHNR and CDR2 FQNEAQ (reference sequence). The V and J ends lost 3 bases and 2 bases respectively, with 11 bases between them. DNA for the CDR3: TGTGCCAGCAGCTTTGGAGGGTCCCCCTACGAGCAGTACTTC. It specifies CASSFGGSPYEQYF.

The chain joins TRBV7-3 to TRBJ2-7, with 11 bases aligning to TRBD2. This CDR3 spans 15 amino acids. The junction had 3 bases not matched to a gene; V was cut back by 5 bases and J by 0 bases. Germline V gene lookup returns CDR1 SGHTA and CDR2 FQGTGA. CDR3 in amino acids: CASSVAGGGSYEQYF. In nucleotides, the CDR3 is TGTGCCAGCAGCGTAGCGGGAGGGGGCTCCTACGAGCAGTACTTC.

The gene calls are TRBV4-1 and TRBJ1-5; D is uncertain. The CDR3 length is 14 residues. In germline, CDR1 is MGHRA, CDR2 YSYEKL. Between the trimmed V and J ends, which lost 4 bases and 1 base, there was a span of 8 bases. The CDR3 reads CASSPGESNQPQHF. The CDR3 DNA reads as TGCGCCAGCAGCCCCGGGGAGAGCAATCAGCCCCAGCATTTT.

The V call is TRBV6-4, the J call TRBJ2-1, with a tentative D call TRBD2 (8 bases). The germline gives CDR1 MRHNA, CDR2 SNTAGT. This CDR3 has 14 amino acids. Trimming shortened V by 10 bases and J by 6 bases, and 19 bases separated the two germline ends. The CDR3 protein is CATPREGAGNEQFF. The DNA of the CDR3 is TGTGCCACCCCCCGGGAGGGGGCTGGCAATGAGCAGTTCTTC.

The chain links TRBV19 to TRBJ2-6; 9 bases line up with TRBD2. Germline V lookup: CDR1 LNHDA, CDR2 SQIVND (reference sequence). This CDR3 region has 18 residues. V trimming: 2 bases; J trimming: 0 bases; junction bases outside the gene matches: 5. In nucleotides, the CDR3 is TGTGCCAGTAGTATACTAGCGGGGAGTTCCTCTGGGGCCAACGTCCTGACTTTC. Its protein is CASSILAGSSSGANVLTF.

The chain has TRBV28 and TRBJ2-7, with D unresolved. CDR1 and CDR2 from the germline V gene are MDHEN and SYDVKM. The CDR3 is 13 residues long. The V end was cut by 6 bases, the J end by 4 bases, with 13 bases between. The CDR3 DNA reads TGTGCCAGCAGACTGGCCGGGTTATACGAGCAGTACTTC. As protein: CASRLAGLYEQYF.

This rearrangement joins TRBV21-1 to TRBJ1-1. TRBV21-1 is flagged as a pseudogene. This CDR3 has 14 residues. The CDR3, as DNA: TGTGCCAGCACAACGGGGGTTCTGAACACTGAAGCTTTCTTT. Translating gives CASTTGVLNTEAFF.

The chain carries TRBV16 and TRBJ1-5; tentative D call: TRBD1 (6 bases). Germline V CDR1 and CDR2: KGHSY, FQNENV. V was trimmed by 0 bases and J by 6 bases, leaving 12 bases between them. CDR3 size: 15 residues. Here the CDR3 reads CASSQSGQGSQPQHF. Here the CDR3 DNA reads TGTGCCAGCAGCCAATCAGGCCAGGGGAGTCAGCCCCAGCATTTT.